This TCR beta chain was identified in a study of cytomegalovirus exposure and HLA in healthy donors. Looked up from germline, CDR1 is SGHRS and CDR2 is YFSETQ. This CDR3 spans 14 amino acids. V was shortened by 3 bases and J by 4 bases, with 13 bases between the two germline ends. 60 Vbeta and 13 Jbeta primers were used in PCR. Repertoires were generated with immunoSEQ multiplex PCR, while TCRdb's copy carries only in-frame clones and drops some. The data show more than 80,000 clones, with 70% to 80% seen just once and about 3.6% held by the top ten. The sequence was obtained from a man aged 55 to 70 in good health and CMV-seronegative. The chain links TRBV5-1 to TRBJ2-5; D perhaps matches TRBD2 (6 bases). Sequenced: PBMCs. In DNA, the CDR3 is TGCGCCAGCAGCTCCCTGGAGGGGTCAGAGACCCAGTACTTC. Protein: CASSSLEGSETQYF.